One and the same sample provided the 4 T cell receptor beta chains below, sequenced in a study of cytomegalovirus exposure and HLA in healthy donors. The PCR made use of 60 Vbeta and 13 Jbeta primers. The assay was immunoSEQ multiplex PCR, and TCRdb's table has in-frame clones only and misses some. This sample has about 110,000 clones, with about 70% found just once. Specimen: PBMCs. These receptors came from a woman between 40 and 50 years old in good health and CMV-seronegative.

This sequence joins TRBV18 and TRBJ1-6, with 7 bases matching TRBD1. Germline values: CDR1 KGHSH, CDR2 LQKENI. V gave up 3 bases and J gave up 5 bases; unmatched junction bases: 1. The CDR3 consists of 14 residues. The CDR3, as DNA: TGTGCCAGCTCACCCGGACAGGATAATTCACCCCTCCACTTT. It specifies CASSPGQDNSPLHF.

In DNA form, the CDR3 reads TGTGCCAGCAGCTATGGCGGGGGCTCACCCCTCCACTTT. Residues: CASSYGGGSPLHF. V is TRBV11-2 and J is TRBJ1-6; tentative D call: TRBD1 (6 bases). V lost 4 bases, J lost 10 bases, and 11 bases lay in between. Per germline, CDR1 SGHAT and CDR2 FQNNGV. The length of the CDR3 is 13 residues.

The rearrangement joins TRBV28 to TRBJ2-5; TRBD2 is a possible D gene (5 bases). The germline gives CDR1 MDHEN, CDR2 SYDVKM. Trimming took off 5 bases at V and 5 bases at J, with 15 bases between the two ends. This CDR3 has 14 residues. CDR3 protein: CASSAASRPETQYF. CDR3 DNA sequence: TGTGCCAGCAGTGCCGCTAGCCGCCCGGAGACCCAGTACTTC. The full variable domain, completed using reference TRBV28 and TRBJ2-5, is DVKVTQSSRYLVKRTGEKVFLECVQDMDHENMFWYRQDPGLGLRLIYFSYDVKMKEKGDIPEGYSVSREKKERFSLILESASTNQTSMYLCASSAASRPETQYFGPGTRLLVL.

This clone was counted once. This chain joins TRBV5-1 and TRBJ2-2; 9 bases match TRBD2. J gave up 6 bases and V 6 bases, and 12 bases lay outside the gene matches. This CDR3 contains 16 residues. Germline CDR1 reads SGHRS; CDR2 reads YFSETQ. The CDR3 protein is CASKVWSGRWSGELFF. CDR3 DNA sequence: TGCGCCAGCAAGGTGTGGAGCGGGAGGTGGTCCGGGGAGCTGTTTTTT.